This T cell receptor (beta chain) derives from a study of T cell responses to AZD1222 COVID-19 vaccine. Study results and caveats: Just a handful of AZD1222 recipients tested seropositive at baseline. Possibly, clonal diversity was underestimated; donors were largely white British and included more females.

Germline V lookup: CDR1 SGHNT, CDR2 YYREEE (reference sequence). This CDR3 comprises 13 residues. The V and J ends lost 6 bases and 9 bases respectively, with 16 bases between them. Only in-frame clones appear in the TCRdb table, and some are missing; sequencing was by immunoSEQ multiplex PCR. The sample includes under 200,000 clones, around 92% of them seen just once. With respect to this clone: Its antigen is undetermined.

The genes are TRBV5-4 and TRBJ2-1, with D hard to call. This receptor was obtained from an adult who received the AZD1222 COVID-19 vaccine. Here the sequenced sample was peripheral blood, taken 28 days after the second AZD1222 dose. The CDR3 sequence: CASNNPPRSEQFF. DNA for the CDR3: TGTGCCAGCAACAACCCCCCCAGGAGTGAGCAGTTCTTC.